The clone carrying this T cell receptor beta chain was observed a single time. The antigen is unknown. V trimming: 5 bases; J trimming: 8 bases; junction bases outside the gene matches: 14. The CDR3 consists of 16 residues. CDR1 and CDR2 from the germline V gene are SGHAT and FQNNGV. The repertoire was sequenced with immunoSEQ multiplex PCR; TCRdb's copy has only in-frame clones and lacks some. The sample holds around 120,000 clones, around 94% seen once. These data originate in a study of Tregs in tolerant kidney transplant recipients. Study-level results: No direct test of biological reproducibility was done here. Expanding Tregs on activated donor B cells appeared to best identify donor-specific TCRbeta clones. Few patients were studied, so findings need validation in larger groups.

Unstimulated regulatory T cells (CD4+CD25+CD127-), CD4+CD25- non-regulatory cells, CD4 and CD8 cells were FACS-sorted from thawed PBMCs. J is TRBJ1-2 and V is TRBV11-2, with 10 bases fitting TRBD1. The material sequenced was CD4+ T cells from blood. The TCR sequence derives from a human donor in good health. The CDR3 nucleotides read TGTGCCAGCAGCCCAGCCGGGGGACAGGGGCTGCGGGGCTACACCTTC. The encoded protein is CASSPAGGQGLRGYTF.